This is a list of T cell receptor beta chains from one sample in a study of human T cells and chemical hapten exposure. A single record per CDR3 protein comes from TCRdb applying MiXCR to the RACE reads. The top ten clones hold 10% of a sample with more than 95,000 distinct CDR3 sequences, around a quarter of them seen once. The sequencing here drew on whole blood, taken in connection with sensitization to the hapten diphenylcyclopropenone (DPC). The origin of the receptors is a man in his forties with alopecia areata. Some clones in this sample may be carry-over from other donors' samples. CDR3s include the opening cysteine and the closing phenylalanine or tryptophan. The D gene is left open where the match is weak.

D gene: .
J gene: TRBJ1-1
V gene: TRBV9
CDR3 protein: CASSVGPGTEAFF

D gene: TRBD2
J gene: TRBJ2-7
V gene: TRBV20-1
CDR3 protein: CSANRLAGEDEQYF

D gene: TRBD2
J gene: TRBJ2-4
V gene: TRBV6-5
CDR3 protein: CASSYIGTSEKKKNIQYF

D gene: TRBD2
J gene: TRBJ2-1
V gene: TRBV12-3/TRBV12-4
CDR3 protein: CASTESGRGYEQFF

D gene: .
J gene: TRBJ2-3
V gene: TRBV7-9
CDR3 protein: CASSFVPGTDTQYF

D gene: TRBD2
J gene: TRBJ2-3
V gene: TRBV28
CDR3 protein: CASSPSGRGSTDTQYF

D gene: TRBD2
J gene: TRBJ2-1
V gene: TRBV12-3/TRBV12-4
CDR3 protein: CASSFLKTSGRATEQFF

D gene: .
J gene: TRBJ2-1
V gene: TRBV14
CDR3 protein: CASSSWASYRNEQFF

D gene: TRBD1
J gene: TRBJ2-3
V gene: TRBV6-2/TRBV6-3
CDR3 protein: CASSFRQGGSTDTQYF

D gene: .
J gene: TRBJ1-6
V gene: TRBV7-2
CDR3 protein: CASSLLKGTSPLHF

D gene: TRBD1
J gene: TRBJ1-1
V gene: TRBV29-1
CDR3 protein: CSVEGDSQYTEAFF

D gene: .
J gene: TRBJ2-7
V gene: TRBV7-6
CDR3 protein: CASSPRHALYEQYF

D gene: .
J gene: TRBJ2-3
V gene: TRBV5-1
CDR3 protein: CASSLVQTDTQYF

D gene: .
J gene: TRBJ2-2
V gene: TRBV3-2
CDR3 protein: CASSQERTSGRSTGELFF

D gene: .
J gene: TRBJ1-4
V gene: TRBV6-1
CDR3 protein: CASSDRGQFTNEKLFF

D gene: TRBD2
J gene: TRBJ2-7
V gene: TRBV20-1
CDR3 protein: CSASGLAGGPEQYF

D gene: .
J gene: TRBJ2-5
V gene: TRBV28
CDR3 protein: CASSFSGLQETQYF

D gene: TRBD1
J gene: TRBJ2-3
V gene: TRBV7-8
CDR3 protein: CASSLNRDRGTTDTQYF

D gene: .
J gene: TRBJ2-7
V gene: TRBV7-2
CDR3 protein: CASRLYQESYEQYF

D gene: TRBD1
J gene: TRBJ1-2
V gene: TRBV24-1
CDR3 protein: CATSDHGTGFGYTF

D gene: .
J gene: TRBJ2-7
V gene: TRBV29-1
CDR3 protein: CSVEGVTYEQYF